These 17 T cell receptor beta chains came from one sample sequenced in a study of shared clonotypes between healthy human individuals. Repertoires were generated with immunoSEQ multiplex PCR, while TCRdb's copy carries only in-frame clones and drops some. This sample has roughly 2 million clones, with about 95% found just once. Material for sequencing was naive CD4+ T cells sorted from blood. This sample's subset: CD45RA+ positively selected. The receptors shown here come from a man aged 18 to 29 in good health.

This CDR3 is CASSPELAGDTQYF. CDR3 coding DNA: TGTGCCAGCTCACCCGAGCTAGCGGGAGATACGCAGTATTTT. The chain is built from TRBV18 and TRBJ2-3; 8 bases align to TRBD2. The CDR3 extends over 14 amino acids. Germline assignment: CDR1 KGHSH and CDR2 LQKENI. J gave up 5 bases and V 3 bases, and 4 bases lay outside the gene matches.

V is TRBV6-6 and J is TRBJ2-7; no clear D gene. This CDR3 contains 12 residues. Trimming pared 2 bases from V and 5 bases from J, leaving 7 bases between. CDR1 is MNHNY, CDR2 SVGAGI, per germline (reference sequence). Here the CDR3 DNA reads TGTGCCAGCAGTTACACAATAGACGAGCAGTACTTC. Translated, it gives CASSYTIDEQYF.

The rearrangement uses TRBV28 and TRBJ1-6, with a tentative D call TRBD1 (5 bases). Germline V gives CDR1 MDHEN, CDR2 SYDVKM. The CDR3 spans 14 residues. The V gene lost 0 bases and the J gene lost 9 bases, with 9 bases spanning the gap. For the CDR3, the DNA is TGTGCCAGCAGTTTATGGCAGGGATCTTCACCCCTCCACTTT. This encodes CASSLWQGSSPLHF.

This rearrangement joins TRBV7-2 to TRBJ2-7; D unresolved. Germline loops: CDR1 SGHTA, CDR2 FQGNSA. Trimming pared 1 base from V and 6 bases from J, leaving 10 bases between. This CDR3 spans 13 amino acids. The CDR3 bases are TGTGCCAGCAGCTTAGATAATCTCGCCGAGCAGTACTTC. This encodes CASSLDNLAEQYF.

CDR3 amino acids: CAWSVAPQGGYGYTF. CDR3 nucleotides: TGTGCCTGGAGTGTTGCCCCACAGGGGGGCTATGGCTACACCTTC. The rearrangement joins TRBV30 to TRBJ1-2; 8 bases match TRBD1. The CDR3 totals 15 residues. CDR1 is GTSNPN, CDR2 SVGIG, per germline (reference sequence). The V segment lost 0 bases and the J segment 4 bases; nucleotides outside the gene matches: 7.

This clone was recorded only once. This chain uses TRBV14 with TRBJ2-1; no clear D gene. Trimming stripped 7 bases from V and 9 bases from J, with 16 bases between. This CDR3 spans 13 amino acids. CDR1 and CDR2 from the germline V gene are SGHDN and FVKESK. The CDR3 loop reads CASNDMSASEQFF. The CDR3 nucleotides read TGTGCCAGCAATGATATGTCAGCAAGTGAGCAGTTCTTC.

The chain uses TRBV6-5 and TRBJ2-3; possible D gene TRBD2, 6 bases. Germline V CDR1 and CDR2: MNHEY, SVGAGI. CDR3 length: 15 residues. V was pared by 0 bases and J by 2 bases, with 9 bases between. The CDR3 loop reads CASSYSGLITDTQYF. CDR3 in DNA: TGTGCCAGCAGTTACTCGGGACTGATCACAGATACGCAGTATTTT.

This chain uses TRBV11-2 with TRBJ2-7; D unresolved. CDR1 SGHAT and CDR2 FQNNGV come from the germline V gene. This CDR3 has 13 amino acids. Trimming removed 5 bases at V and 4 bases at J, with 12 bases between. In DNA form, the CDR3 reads TGTGCCAGCAGCCTCCTAAAGACGTACGAGCAGTACTTC. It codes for CASSLLKTYEQYF.

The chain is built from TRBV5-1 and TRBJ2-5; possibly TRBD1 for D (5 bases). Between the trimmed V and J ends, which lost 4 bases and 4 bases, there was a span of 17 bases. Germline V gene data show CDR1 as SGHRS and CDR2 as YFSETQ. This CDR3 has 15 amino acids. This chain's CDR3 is CASSPIPRAGETQYF. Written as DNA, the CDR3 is TGCGCCAGCAGCCCGATTCCCAGGGCTGGAGAGACCCAGTACTTC.

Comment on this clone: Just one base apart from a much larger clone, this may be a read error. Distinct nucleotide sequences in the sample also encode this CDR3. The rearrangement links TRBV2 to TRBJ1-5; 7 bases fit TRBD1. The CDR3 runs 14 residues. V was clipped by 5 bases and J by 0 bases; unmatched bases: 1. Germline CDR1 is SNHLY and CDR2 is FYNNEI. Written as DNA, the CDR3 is TGTGCCAGCAGTTGGACAGGTAGCAATCAGCCCCAGCATTTT. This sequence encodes CASSWTGSNQPQHF.

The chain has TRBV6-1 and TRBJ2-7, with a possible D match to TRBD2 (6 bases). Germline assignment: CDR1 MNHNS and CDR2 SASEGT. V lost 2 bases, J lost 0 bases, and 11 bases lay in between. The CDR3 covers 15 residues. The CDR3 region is CASSELGGSSYEQYF. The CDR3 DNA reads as TGTGCCAGCAGTGAACTCGGGGGTAGCTCCTACGAGCAGTACTTC.

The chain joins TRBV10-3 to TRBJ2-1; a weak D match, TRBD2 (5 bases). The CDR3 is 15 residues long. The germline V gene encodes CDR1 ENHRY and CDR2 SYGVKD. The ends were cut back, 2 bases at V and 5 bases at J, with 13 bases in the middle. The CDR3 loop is CAISEGGLLNNEQFF. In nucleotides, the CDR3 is TGTGCCATCAGTGAGGGCGGGCTTTTGAACAATGAGCAGTTCTTC.

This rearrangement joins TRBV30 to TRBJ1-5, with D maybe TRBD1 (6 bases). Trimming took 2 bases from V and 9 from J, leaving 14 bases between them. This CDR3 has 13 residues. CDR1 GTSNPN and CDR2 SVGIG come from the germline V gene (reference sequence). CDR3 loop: CAWSNRVAGPQHF. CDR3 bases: TGTGCCTGGAGTAACAGGGTAGCGGGGCCCCAGCATTTT. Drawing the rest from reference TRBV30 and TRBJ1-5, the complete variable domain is SQTIHQWPATLVQPVGSPLSLECTVEGTSNPNLYWYRQAAGRGLQLLFYSVGIGQISSEVPQNLSASRPQDRQFILSSKKLLLSDSGFYLCAWSNRVAGPQHFGDGTRLSIL.

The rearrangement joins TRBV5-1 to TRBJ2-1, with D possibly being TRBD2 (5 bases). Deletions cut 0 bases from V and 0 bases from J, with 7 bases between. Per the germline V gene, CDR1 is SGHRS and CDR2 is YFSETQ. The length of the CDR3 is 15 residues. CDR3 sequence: CASSLDGLSYNEQFF. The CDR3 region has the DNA TGCGCCAGCAGCTTGGATGGACTCTCCTACAATGAGCAGTTCTTC.

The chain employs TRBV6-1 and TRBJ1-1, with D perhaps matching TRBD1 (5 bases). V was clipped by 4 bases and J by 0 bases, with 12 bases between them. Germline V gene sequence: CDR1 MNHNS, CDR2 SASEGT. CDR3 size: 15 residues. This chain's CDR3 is CASSVTQGMNTEAFF. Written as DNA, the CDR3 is TGTGCCAGCAGTGTAACCCAGGGAATGAACACTGAAGCTTTCTTT.

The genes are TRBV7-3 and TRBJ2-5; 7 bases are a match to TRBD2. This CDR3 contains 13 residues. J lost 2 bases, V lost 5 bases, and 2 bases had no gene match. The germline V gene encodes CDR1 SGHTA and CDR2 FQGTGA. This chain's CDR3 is CASSQGLQETQYF. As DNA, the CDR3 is TGTGCCAGCAGCCAGGGACTACAAGAGACCCAGTACTTC.

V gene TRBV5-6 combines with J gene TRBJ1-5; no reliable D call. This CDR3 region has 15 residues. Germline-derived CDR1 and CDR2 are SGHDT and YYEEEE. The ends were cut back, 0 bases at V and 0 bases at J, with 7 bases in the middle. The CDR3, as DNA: TGTGCCAGCAGCTTGGCACAGACTAGCAATCAGCCCCAGCATTTT. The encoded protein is CASSLAQTSNQPQHF.